These 11 T cell receptor beta chains originate from one sample sequenced in a study of neoadjuvant anti-PD-1 for oral cavity cancer. Specified time point: after neoadjuvant nivolumab, at surgical resection. Here immunoSEQ multiplex PCR was the method, and the copy in TCRdb shows in-frame clones only, minus some. The sample holds about 10,000 clones; approximately 57% are singletons and the top ten take 3.5% to 5%. The sample here was PBMCs, taken after nivolumab (anti-PD-1) treatment. The source of these receptors is a person aged 35-79 years with oral cavity squamous cell carcinoma.

The sample holds a few counts of this clone. The rearrangement links TRBV2 to TRBJ1-2; 7 nucleotides agree with TRBD1. Losses at the gene ends were 5 bases for V and 5 bases for J; bases not matched to a gene: 8. The CDR3 runs 14 residues. Germline CDR1 reads SNHLY; CDR2 reads FYNNEI. DNA for the CDR3: TGTGCCAGCAGTCCTGGGACAGTCTTTTATGGCTACACCTTC. This encodes CASSPGTVFYGYTF.

This clone was counted a few times. The chain combines TRBV5-4 with TRBJ1-1; possibly TRBD1 for D (6 bases). CDR1 and CDR2 from the germline V gene are SGHNT and YYREEE (reference sequence). Deletions cut 2 bases from V and 1 base from J, with 18 bases between. This CDR3 region has 17 residues. The CDR3 loop is CASSFGARTASNTEAFF. The DNA of the CDR3 is TGTGCCAGCAGCTTCGGGGCAAGGACAGCCTCGAACACTGAAGCTTTCTTT.

The sample holds a few counts of this clone. V and J are TRBV10-1 and TRBJ1-2; D unresolved. Looked up from germline, CDR1 is WNHNN and CDR2 is SYGVQD (reference sequence). The CDR3 length is 17 residues. V shed 0 bases and J shed 6 bases, with 20 bases lying between them. In DNA, the CDR3 is TGCGCCAGCAGTGAGTCGAGTGTGGCTACTCCGAGGAATGGCTACACCTTC. Translation: CASSESSVATPRNGYTF.

This chain links TRBV5-1 with TRBJ2-7, with D maybe TRBD2 (5 bases). This CDR3 has 12 residues. V was cut by 1 base and J by 5 bases, with 7 bases left in between. Germline values: CDR1 SGHRS, CDR2 YFSETQ. The DNA of the CDR3 is TGCGCCAGCAGCTTGTTCGGGGACGAGCAGTACTTC. It specifies CASSLFGDEQYF.

The CDR3 region has the DNA TGCGCCAGCAGCTTGCGGGGGATGAACACCGGGGAGCTGTTTTTT. This gives the protein CASSLRGMNTGELFF. This chain joins TRBV5-1 and TRBJ2-2; possible D gene TRBD2, 6 bases. V was pared by 1 base and J by 1 base, with 8 bases between. CDR3 length equals 15 residues. CDR1 is SGHRS, CDR2 YFSETQ, per germline. The full variable domain, rest sourced from reference TRBV5-1 and TRBJ2-2, is KAGVTQTPRYLIKTRGQQVTLSCSPISGHRSVSWYQQTPGQGLQFLFEYFSETQRNKGNFPGRFSGRQFSNSRSEMNVSTLELGDSALYLCASSLRGMNTGELFFGEGSRLTVL.

The chain joins TRBV5-4 to TRBJ2-1, with 12 bases lining up with TRBD1. Per the germline V gene, CDR1 is SGHNT and CDR2 is YYREEE (reference sequence). V lost 3 bases to trimming and J lost 7 bases; unmatched junction nucleotides: 2. The CDR3 runs 14 residues. The CDR3, as DNA: TGTGCCAGCAGCTGGGACAGGGGGCTGAATGAGCAGTTCTTC. Protein: CASSWDRGLNEQFF.

This clone showed up just a few times. J is TRBJ1-5 and V is TRBV6-7; tentative D call: TRBD1 (6 bases). TRBV6-7 is filed as an ORF, its function uncertain. This CDR3 spans 16 amino acids. Trimming removed 11 bases at V and 0 bases at J, with 20 bases between. CDR3 sequence: CACQGPVGCSNQPQHF. The CDR3 DNA reads TGTGCCTGCCAGGGGCCGGTCGGGTGTAGCAATCAGCCCCAGCATTTT.

V usage is TRBV7-3 and J usage is TRBJ2-1, with 7 bases aligning to TRBD2. The CDR3 covers 15 residues. The ends lost 5 bases at V and 3 bases at J; junction bases unmatched: 7. Germline V gene sequence: CDR1 SGHTA, CDR2 FQGTGA. The DNA for the CDR3 is TGTGCCAGCAGCCCACCTGGACTAGTCTACAATGAGCAGTTCTTC. This sequence encodes CASSPPGLVYNEQFF.

V is TRBV19 and J is TRBJ2-7, with D perhaps matching TRBD2 (6 bases). The CDR3 length is 11 residues. Germline V lookup: CDR1 LNHDA, CDR2 SQIVND (reference sequence). Between the trimmed V and J ends, which lost 5 bases and 4 bases, there was a span of 6 bases. The CDR3 is CASSGRYEQYF. DNA of the CDR3: TGTGCCAGTAGTGGGAGGTACGAGCAGTACTTC.

This chain uses TRBV4-1 with TRBJ1-1; D is unclear. V was clipped by 2 bases and J by 1 base, with 8 bases between them. CDR3 length: 14 amino acids. Germline V lookup: CDR1 MGHRA, CDR2 YSYEKL. The CDR3 region is CASSQRRQNTEAFF. CDR3 nucleotides: TGCGCCAGCAGCCAACGCCGACAGAACACTGAAGCTTTCTTT.

A few counts support this clone. The V call is TRBV6-1, the J call TRBJ1-6, with 7 bases lining up with TRBD1. The CDR3 sequence is 15 residues long. The germline V gene has CDR1 MNHNS and CDR2 SASEGT. J was trimmed by 9 bases and V by 2 bases; bases with no gene match: 7. The chain's CDR3 is CASSENPGGSSPLHF. The CDR3 DNA is TGTGCCAGCAGTGAAAACCCAGGGGGTAGTTCACCCCTCCACTTT.